This TCR beta chain was found in a study of beta chain features in type 1 diabetes. Trimming shortened V by 7 bases and J by 6 bases, and 22 bases separated the two germline ends. From germline, CDR1 is MNHEY and CDR2 SMNVEV (reference sequence). CDR3 size: 15 residues. CD4+ naive, central memory, regulatory and stem cell-like memory subsets were isolated by sorting on CD45RO/CCR7/CD25/CD127/CD95/CD27. On this clone itself: Its target is unknown.

All of the isolated RNA was reverse transcribed, so expressed TCRB transcripts were sequenced. Clones were read by immunoSEQ multiplex PCR, and TCRdb kept only the in-frame ones, dropping some. The sample consists of about 160,000 clones, more than 60% of them appearing once. The study, taken as a whole, reports: Moderately but significantly shorter TCRB CDR3s were found in Type 1 diabetes patients in all four CD4+ subsets. In the patient group, naive, central memory and Treg TCRB repertoires seemed more alike than in the healthy donor group.

Sample: naive CD4+ T cells from blood. V usage is TRBV27 and J usage is TRBJ2-7; D is unclear. The clonotype originates from a man aged 30-40 years with type 1 diabetes. The CDR3 loop reads CASKNIIGSFGEQYF. In DNA, the CDR3 is TGTGCCAGCAAAAATATCATCGGCAGTTTTGGCGAGCAGTACTTC.